The clone carrying this TCR beta chain was found once. Its antigen is unknown. This record comes from a study of shared clonotypes between healthy human individuals. Produced via immunoSEQ multiplex PCR; TCRdb's table is partial and in-frame only. The sample holds hundreds of thousands of clones, roughly 70% seen once. Study outcomes and limitations: Generally, estimated richness proved larger in naive subsets than it did in memory subsets. Rarefaction exposed incomplete sorted-subset sequencing despite large depth. Several donors held about 5.1% of naive CD4 clonotypes in common.

Those who donated, Caucasian adults without exception, all lived in Nashville, Tennessee. Source material: memory CD4+ T cells sorted from blood. Subset here: CD45RA-negative fraction. This receptor was obtained from a woman in her 30s in good health.

The DNA of the CDR3 is TGTGCCAGCAGCTTAAGGGACAGGGTTAAGAACACTGAAGCTTTCTTT. Protein: CASSLRDRVKNTEAFF. The J gene is TRBJ1-1, the V gene TRBV11-1; 9 bases align to TRBD1. In germline, CDR1 is SGHAT, CDR2 FQDESV (reference sequence). Trimming removed 2 bases from V and 1 base from J; junction bases left unmatched: 5. The CDR3 runs 16 residues. The whole variable domain, filled in from reference TRBV11-1 and TRBJ1-1, reads EAEVAQSPRYKITEKSQAVAFWCDPISGHATLYWYRQILGQGPELLVQFQDESVVDDSQLPKDRFSAERLKGVDSTLKIQPAELGDSAMYLCASSLRDRVKNTEAFFGQGTRLTVV.